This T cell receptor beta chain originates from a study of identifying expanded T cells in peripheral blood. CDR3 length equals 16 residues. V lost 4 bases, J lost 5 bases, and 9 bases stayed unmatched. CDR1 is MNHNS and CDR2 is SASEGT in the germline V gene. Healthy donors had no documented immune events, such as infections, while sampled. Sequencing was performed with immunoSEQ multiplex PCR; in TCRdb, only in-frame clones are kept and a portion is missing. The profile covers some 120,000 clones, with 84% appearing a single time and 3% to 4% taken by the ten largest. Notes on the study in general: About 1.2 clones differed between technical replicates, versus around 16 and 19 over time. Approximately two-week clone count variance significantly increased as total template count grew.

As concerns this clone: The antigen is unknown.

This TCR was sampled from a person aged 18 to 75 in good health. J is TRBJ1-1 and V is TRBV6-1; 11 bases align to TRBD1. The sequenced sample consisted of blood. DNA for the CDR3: TGTGCCAGCAGTGTAGGACAGGGGGCTATAGGGACTGAAGCTTTCTTT. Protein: CASSVGQGAIGTEAFF.